This T cell receptor beta chain was identified in a study of blood T cell repertoires in COVID-19. The repertoire was sequenced with immunoSEQ multiplex PCR; TCRdb's copy has only in-frame clones and lacks some. The sample lists over 30,000 clones; 87% were seen once. V was cut by 0 bases and J by 5 bases, with 19 bases left in between. The CDR3 runs 18 residues. CDR1 and CDR2 from the germline V gene are KGHDR and SFDVKD. Sequenced sample: peripheral blood. The source of this sequence is a man older than 75 with active COVID-19. This chain connects TRBV24-1 to TRBJ2-1, with TRBD2 as a possible D gene (6 bases). The CDR3 reads CATSDLNLGGLGDNEQFF. The CDR3 nucleotides are TGTGCCACCAGTGATTTGAATTTGGGGGGACTGGGAGACAATGAGCAGTTCTTC.